Shown below are 8 T cell receptor beta chains from a single sample sequenced in a study of lymphopenia after photon versus proton radiotherapy. Method: immunoSEQ multiplex PCR; TCRdb's copy keeps in-frame clones and lacks some. Here the sample spans over 15,000 clones, just over 90% being singletons. Sample: peripheral blood, taken from a patient treated with photon-based radiotherapy. These receptors were obtained from a man aged 55 to 70 with pancreatic cancer.

CDR3 nucleotides: TGTGCCAGCAGCTTGTATAGCAATCAGCCCCAGCATTTT. Residues: CASSLYSNQPQHF. This chain joins TRBV5-4 and TRBJ1-5, with D uncertain. CDR3 size: 13 residues. Trimming cost V 1 base and J 0 bases, with 2 bases left between them. Looked up from germline, CDR1 is SGHNT and CDR2 is YYREEE (reference sequence).

The chain has TRBV4-1 and TRBJ2-1; D may be TRBD1 (6 bases). V was cut by 4 bases and J by 0 bases, with 13 bases left in between. CDR3 size: 16 residues. Germline CDR1 is MGHRA and CDR2 is YSYEKL. CDR3 sequence (DNA): TGCGCCAGCAGCCTATTTCCGGACAGCTCCTACAATGAGCAGTTCTTC. Translated: CASSLFPDSSYNEQFF.

This chain uses TRBV15 with TRBJ1-5, with D hard to call. Trimming took 4 bases from V and 0 from J, leaving 16 bases between them. The CDR3 consists of 17 residues. The germline gives CDR1 LNHNV, CDR2 YYDKDF (reference sequence). CDR3 in amino acids: CATSMSVGIHSNQPQHF. The CDR3 coding sequence is TGTGCCACCAGCATGAGTGTAGGGATTCATAGCAATCAGCCCCAGCATTTT.

As DNA, the CDR3 is TGTGCCAGCAGTGAGGGGGGGGCACAAAACTATGGCTACACCTTC. It translates to CASSEGGAQNYGYTF. The rearrangement uses TRBV2 and TRBJ1-2; D perhaps matches TRBD1 (6 bases). The germline V gene has CDR1 SNHLY and CDR2 FYNNEI. This CDR3 contains 15 residues. V was shortened by 3 bases and J by 2 bases, with 13 bases between the two germline ends.

The chain links TRBV6-5 to TRBJ1-1; unclear D gene. V lost 2 bases to trimming and J lost 4 bases, with 8 bases between them. The length of the CDR3 is 13 residues. CDR1 and CDR2 (germline): MNHEY, SVGAGI. The CDR3 region has the DNA TGTGCCAGCAGTTACCAAGGGAGCACTGAAGCTTTCTTT. Residues: CASSYQGSTEAFF.

V is TRBV5-1 and J is TRBJ1-3, with D unresolved. The CDR3 is 15 amino acids. The germline V gene encodes CDR1 SGHRS and CDR2 YFSETQ. V shed 1 base and J shed 0 bases, with 8 bases lying between them. The CDR3 spells CASSLNGNSGNTIYF. The CDR3 DNA reads TGCGCCAGCAGCTTGAACGGCAACTCTGGAAACACCATATATTTT.

This clone was picked up one time. This chain uses TRBV5-1 with TRBJ1-4, with D unclear. Germline CDR1 reads SGHRS; CDR2 reads YFSETQ. With 3 bases removed from V and 0 bases from J, the gap between germline ends came to 9 bases. This CDR3 contains 15 residues. CDR3 in DNA: TGCGCCAGCAGCTGGACGGATTCAACTAATGAAAAACTGTTTTTT. Translating it yields CASSWTDSTNEKLFF.

The rearrangement links TRBV7-6 to TRBJ2-1; weak D call: TRBD1 (6 bases). Germline V lookup: CDR1 SGHVS, CDR2 FNYEAQ. The V gene lost 5 bases and the J gene lost 10 bases, with 15 bases spanning the gap. The CDR3 is made up of 13 amino acids. The CDR3 DNA reads TGTGCCAGCAGCGTCGGGACACCTTGGGAGCAGTTCTTC. Amino acid sequence: CASSVGTPWEQFF. The full variable domain, completed using reference TRBV7-6 and TRBJ2-1, is GAGVSQSPRYKVTKRGQDVALRCDPISGHVSLYWYRQALGQGPEFLTYFNYEAQQDKSGLPNDRFSAERPEGSISTLTIQRTEQRDSAMYRCASSVGTPWEQFFGPGTRLTVL.